The 9 T cell receptor beta chains below were found in one sample sequenced in a study of CD8 T cells in ankylosing spondylitis. TCRdb re-derived calls from the 5' RACE reads in MiXCR, one entry per CDR3 protein. Among about 700,000 distinct CDR3 sequences listed, around a fifth were seen once. Their antigens are not known. Study-level findings and limits: Made up of under ten highly homologous variants, a TCR beta motif appeared characteristic of ankylosing spondylitis blood.

Material: blood, either unsorted or a sorted T cell fraction (not recorded which). All receptors derive from a male donor with ankylosing spondylitis.

The V gene is TRBV4-1, the J gene TRBJ2-1; D possibly corresponds to TRBD2 (6 bases). The CDR3 extends over 14 amino acids. Trimming removed 4 bases at V and 7 bases at J, with 14 bases between. Germline values: CDR1 MGHRA, CDR2 YSYEKL. CDR3 sequence: CASSPRDLRNEQFF. CDR3 DNA sequence: TGCGCCAGCAGCCCCCGGGACTTGCGAAATGAGCAGTTCTTC.

This chain connects TRBV7-8 to TRBJ2-7; 7 nucleotides align to TRBD2. Per the germline V gene, CDR1 is SGHVS and CDR2 is FQNEAQ. Unmatched junction bases numbered 6, after V lost 4 bases and J lost 3 bases. The CDR3 runs to 14 residues. Here the CDR3 reads CASSSHREDYEQYF. In DNA, the CDR3 is TGTGCCAGCAGCTCGCACCGGGAGGACTACGAGCAGTACTTC.

The chain couples TRBV30 to TRBJ2-5; TRBD2 agrees at 8 bases. CDR1 and CDR2 (germline): GTSNPN, SVGIG (reference sequence). V trimming: 5 bases; J trimming: 4 bases; junction bases outside the gene matches: 6. The CDR3 consists of 13 residues. For the CDR3, the DNA is TGTGCCTGGGACCGGGGGGGACCAGAGACCCAGTACTTC. As protein: CAWDRGGPETQYF.

J is TRBJ2-1 and V is TRBV5-4; D is unresolved. Germline-derived CDR1 and CDR2 are SGHNT and YYREEE (reference sequence). The length of the CDR3 is 15 residues. Trimming shortened V by 0 bases and J by 2 bases, and 9 bases separated the two germline ends. CDR3 amino acids: CASSLEQLAYNEQFF. The CDR3 DNA reads as TGTGCCAGCAGCTTGGAACAATTGGCCTACAATGAGCAGTTCTTC.

The rearrangement uses TRBV7-2 and TRBJ1-2; 7 bases are a match to TRBD1. Germline CDR1 is SGHTA and CDR2 is FQGNSA. This CDR3 comprises 15 residues. Germline trimming cut 5 bases from V and 6 bases from J; bases unmatched to any gene: 12. CDR3 bases: TGTGCCAGCAGCCCTCCCGGGACAGCAGCTGATGGCTACACCTTC. This translates into CASSPPGTAADGYTF. Using reference TRBV7-2 and TRBJ1-2 for the parts outside the CDR3, the full variable domain is GAGVSQSPSNKVTEKGKDVELRCDPISGHTALYWYRQSLGQGLEFLIYFQGNSAPDKSGLPSDRFSAERTGGSVSTLTIQRTQQEDSAVYLCASSPPGTAADGYTFGSGTRLTVV.

The table lists this clonotype with many counts. The chain combines TRBV4-3 with TRBJ2-1; maybe TRBD2 (7 bases). Deletions cut 0 bases from V and 6 bases from J, with 12 bases between. CDR1 and CDR2 from the germline V gene are LGHNA and YSLEER. This CDR3 has 15 amino acids. For the CDR3, the DNA is TGCGCCAGCAGCCAAGATAGGGGGGGGAGCAATGAGCAGTTCTTC. As protein: CASSQDRGGSNEQFF.

The chain links TRBV7-9 to TRBJ2-5; D may be TRBD2 (6 bases). V was pared by 2 bases and J by 1 base, with 11 bases between. There are 15 residues in the CDR3. Germline V lookup: CDR1 SEHNR, CDR2 FQNEAQ (reference sequence). The chain's CDR3 is CASSLLSGLQETQYF. DNA for the CDR3: TGTGCCAGCAGCTTACTTAGCGGCCTCCAAGAGACCCAGTACTTC.

There are a few counts of this clonotype. This chain uses TRBV20-1 with TRBJ2-7; D tentatively reads TRBD1 or TRBD2 (5 bases each). This CDR3 is built from 12 residues. V lost 7 bases and J lost 5, with 15 bases in between. Germline CDR1 reads DFQATT; CDR2 reads SNEGSKA (reference sequence). CDR3 region: CSVGLGVDEQYF. For the CDR3, the DNA is TGCAGTGTCGGTTTGGGGGTAGACGAGCAGTACTTC.

The V gene is TRBV9, the J gene TRBJ1-2; D not certain. V was shortened by 1 base and J by 4 bases, with 11 bases between the two germline ends. This CDR3 has 14 residues. Germline CDR1 and CDR2: SGDLS and YYNGEE. This CDR3 is CASSVLDLSYGYTF. CDR3 DNA sequence: TGTGCCAGCAGCGTACTGGACCTTTCCTATGGCTACACCTTC. Together with reference TRBV9 and TRBJ1-2, the CDR3 gives the full variable domain: DSGVTQTPKHLITATGQRVTLRCSPRSGDLSVYWYQQSLDQGLQFLIQYYNGEERAKGNILERFSAQQFPDLHSELNLSSLELGDSALYFCASSVLDLSYGYTFGSGTRLTVV.